The present T cell receptor (beta chain) was sequenced within a study of control samples from healthy donors and cancer patients. Using immunoSEQ multiplex PCR, the repertoire was profiled, and TCRdb retains in-frame clones only, with some absent. The data hold over 65,000 clones, with around nine tenths observed a single time. V shed 1 base and J 8 bases; nucleotides not matched to a gene: 6. The CDR3 has 17 amino acids. Germline V gene lookup returns CDR1 LGHDT and CDR2 YNNKEL (reference sequence). The receptor comes from a woman aged 50 to 60 with colorectal cancer. This chain links TRBV3-1 (or the pseudogene TRBV3-2) with TRBJ2-2, with 14 bases identical to TRBD2. What was sequenced was PBMCs. CDR3 in DNA: TGTGCCAGCAGCCAAGGACTAGCGGGGGGGCCTGAAGGGGAGCTGTTTTTT. Translated: CASSQGLAGGPEGELFF.